The 15 T cell receptor beta chains below all came from one sample that was sequenced in a study of T cell changes during pregnancy in multiple sclerosis. Libraries were prepared by immunoSEQ multiplex PCR; TCRdb keeps only in-frame clonotypes and omits some of them. The sample lists over 45,000 clones; 90% to 95% were seen once. The source was CD4+ T cells from peripheral blood mononuclear cells, collected in the second trimester of pregnancy. These receptors were collected from a female donor with multiple sclerosis, enrolled in a pregnancy study.

The J gene is TRBJ1-1, the V gene TRBV7-6; the D gene is possibly TRBD1 (5 bases). Germline lookup yields CDR1 SGHVS and CDR2 FNYEAQ. V lost 5 bases, J lost 5 bases, and 15 bases lay in between. The length of the CDR3 is 14 residues. CDR3 protein: CASSPSSGGTEAFF. Written as DNA, the CDR3 is TGTGCCAGCAGCCCGTCAAGCGGGGGGACTGAAGCTTTCTTT.

The genes are TRBV28 and TRBJ1-1; D is unresolved. This CDR3 is 14 amino acids long. The V and J ends lost 1 base and 1 base respectively, with 7 bases between them. CDR1 is MDHEN and CDR2 is SYDVKM in the germline V gene. The CDR3 region is CASSLLAGNTEAFF. The DNA of the CDR3 is TGTGCCAGCAGTTTATTGGCGGGGAACACTGAAGCTTTCTTT.

V usage is TRBV11-2 and J usage is TRBJ2-7; TRBD2 aligns across 8 bases. In germline, CDR1 is SGHAT, CDR2 FQNNGV. V shed 0 bases and J 0 bases; nucleotides not matched to a gene: 4. This CDR3 region has 16 residues. Written as DNA, the CDR3 is TGTGCCAGCAGCTTAGATAGCGGGACCCTCTCCTACGAGCAGTACTTC. Protein product: CASSLDSGTLSYEQYF. Combining the CDR3 with reference TRBV11-2 and TRBJ2-7 gives the whole variable domain EAGVAQSPRYKIIEKRQSVAFWCNPISGHATLYWYQQILGQGPKLLIQFQNNGVVDDSQLPKDRFSAERLKGVDSTLKIQPAKLEDSAVYLCASSLDSGTLSYEQYFGPGTRLTVT.

The chain has TRBV7-2 and TRBJ2-3; 14 nucleotides line up with TRBD2. CDR3 length equals 17 residues. Losses at the gene ends were 2 bases for V and 2 bases for J; bases not matched to a gene: 3. Looked up from germline, CDR1 is SGHTA and CDR2 is FQGNSA. CDR3 sequence: CASSLRLAGGFTDTQYF. The CDR3 coding sequence is TGTGCCAGCAGCTTAAGACTAGCGGGGGGGTTCACAGATACGCAGTATTTT. The full variable domain, its missing parts supplied by reference TRBV7-2 and TRBJ2-3, is GAGVSQSPSNKVTEKGKDVELRCDPISGHTALYWYRQSLGQGLEFLIYFQGNSAPDKSGLPSDRFSAERTGGSVSTLTIQRTQQEDSAVYLCASSLRLAGGFTDTQYFGPGTRLTVL.

The CDR3 loop reads CASSPATSSYNEQFF. CDR3 DNA: TGTGCCAGCAGCCCAGCCACTAGCTCCTACAATGAGCAGTTCTTC. The gene calls are TRBV7-3 and TRBJ2-1, with D possibly matching TRBD2 (5 bases). This CDR3 comprises 15 residues. Germline-derived CDR1 and CDR2 are SGHTA and FQGTGA. V shed 5 bases and J shed 0 bases, with 11 bases lying between them.

In nucleotides, the CDR3 is TGCGCCAGCAGCTTGGCGGGGGACAGGGACTTCCCCCTCTATGGCTACACCTTC. This gives the protein CASSLAGDRDFPLYGYTF. V is TRBV5-1 and J is TRBJ1-2, with 9 bases lining up with TRBD1. The length of the CDR3 is 18 residues. Germline V gene data show CDR1 as SGHRS and CDR2 as YFSETQ. The ends lost 0 bases at V and 4 bases at J; junction bases unmatched: 13.

This chain joins TRBV5-6 and TRBJ1-3; possible D gene TRBD1, 6 bases. The CDR3 spans 16 residues. Germline loops: CDR1 SGHDT, CDR2 YYEEEE. Trimming removed 2 bases from V and 3 bases from J, with 15 bases in between. The CDR3 sequence is CASSFVGGGSGNTIYF. As DNA, the CDR3 is TGTGCCAGCAGCTTCGTGGGCGGGGGCAGTGGAAACACCATATATTTT.

The chain employs TRBV7-6 and TRBJ2-3; 8 nucleotides match TRBD2. The CDR3 spans 16 residues. CDR1 is SGHVS, CDR2 FNYEAQ, per germline. J was trimmed by 1 base and V by 1 base; bases with no gene match: 4. The CDR3 sequence is CASSLGRGGRTDTQYF. DNA for the CDR3: TGTGCCAGCAGCTTAGGTCGGGGGGGGCGCACAGATACGCAGTATTTT. The full variable domain, in which reference TRBV7-6 and TRBJ2-3 provide the parts outside the CDR3, is GAGVSQSPRYKVTKRGQDVALRCDPISGHVSLYWYRQALGQGPEFLTYFNYEAQQDKSGLPNDRFSAERPEGSISTLTIQRTEQRDSAMYRCASSLGRGGRTDTQYFGPGTRLTVL.

This chain connects TRBV15 to TRBJ1-2, with D uncertain. The CDR3 totals 15 residues. Trimming cost V 0 bases and J 3 bases, with 11 bases left between them. CDR1 is LNHNV, CDR2 YYDKDF, per germline (reference sequence). As DNA, the CDR3 is TGTGCCACCAGCAGAGAGACCGAGGGATACTATGGCTACACCTTC. This codes for CATSRETEGYYGYTF.

The gene calls are TRBV11-2 and TRBJ2-3, with 11 bases that match TRBD2. With 5 bases clipped from V and 1 base from J, the junction kept 8 bases outside the gene matches. The CDR3 has 17 residues. Germline loops: CDR1 SGHAT, CDR2 FQNNGV. DNA for the CDR3: TGTGCCAGCAGCCCTTCGGGTAGCGGGAGGGGCACAGATACGCAGTATTTT. This translates into CASSPSGSGRGTDTQYF.

The chain combines TRBV6-5 with TRBJ1-1; D ambiguous. CDR1 is MNHEY, CDR2 SVGAGI, per germline. CDR3 length equals 13 residues. The V and J ends lost 0 bases and 7 bases respectively, with 9 bases between them. In DNA, the CDR3 is TGTGCCAGCAGTTACTCGAGGTTCATTGAAGCTTTCTTT. It codes for CASSYSRFIEAFF.

The chain carries TRBV7-9 and TRBJ1-2; weak D call: TRBD1 (5 bases). Germline V CDR1 and CDR2: SEHNR, FQNEAQ (reference sequence). Trimming shortened V by 0 bases and J by 5 bases, and 13 bases separated the two germline ends. CDR3 size: 15 residues. In DNA form, the CDR3 reads TGTGCCAGCAGCTTAGCGAGCCGGGGGAATTATGGCTACACCTTC. Amino acid sequence: CASSLASRGNYGYTF.

The chain uses TRBV27 and TRBJ1-5; TRBD1 agrees at 8 bases. V was pared by 4 bases and J by 2 bases, with 7 bases of the junction left unmatched. The CDR3 consists of 16 residues. The germline CDR1 and CDR2 sequences are MNHEY and SMNVEV (reference sequence). CDR3 DNA sequence: TGTGCCAGCAGTTCCGCGGGGACAGGCCGCAATCAGCCCCAGCATTTT. It yields the protein CASSSAGTGRNQPQHF.

This clone was recorded once. V is TRBV4-2 and J is TRBJ2-7, with TRBD2 matching over 9 bases. Trimming cost V 1 base and J 3 bases; bases outside gene matches: 10. The CDR3 covers 17 residues. From germline, CDR1 is LGHNA and CDR2 YNFKEQ. The CDR3 sequence is CASSQGIIAGADYEQYF. The CDR3 DNA reads as TGTGCCAGCAGCCAAGGGATCATAGCGGGGGCCGACTACGAGCAGTACTTC.

The chain recombines TRBV7-9 with TRBJ1-1; D is perhaps TRBD1 (5 bases). The CDR3 contains 16 residues. From germline, CDR1 is SEHNR and CDR2 FQNEAQ (reference sequence). V was clipped by 5 bases and J by 1 base, with 17 bases between them. The CDR3 loop reads CASSPGRGKGNTEAFF. The CDR3 DNA sequence: TGTGCCAGCAGCCCCGGTAGGGGCAAGGGGAACACTGAAGCTTTCTTT.